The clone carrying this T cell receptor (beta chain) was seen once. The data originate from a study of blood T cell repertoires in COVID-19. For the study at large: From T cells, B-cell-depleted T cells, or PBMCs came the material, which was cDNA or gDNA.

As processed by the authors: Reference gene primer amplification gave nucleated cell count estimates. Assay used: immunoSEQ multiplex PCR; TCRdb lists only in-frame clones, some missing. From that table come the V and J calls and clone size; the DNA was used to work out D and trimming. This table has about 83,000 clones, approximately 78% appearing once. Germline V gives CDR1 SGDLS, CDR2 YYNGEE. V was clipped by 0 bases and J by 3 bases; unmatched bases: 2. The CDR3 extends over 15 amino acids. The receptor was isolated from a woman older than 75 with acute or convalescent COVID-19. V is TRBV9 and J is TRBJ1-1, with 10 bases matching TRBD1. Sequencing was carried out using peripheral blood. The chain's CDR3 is CASSVDGTGDTEAFF. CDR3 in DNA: TGTGCCAGCAGCGTAGACGGGACAGGGGACACTGAAGCTTTCTTT. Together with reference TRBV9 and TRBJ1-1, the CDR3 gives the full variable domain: DSGVTQTPKHLITATGQRVTLRCSPRSGDLSVYWYQQSLDQGLQFLIQYYNGEERAKGNILERFSAQQFPDLHSELNLSSLELGDSALYFCASSVDGTGDTEAFFGQGTRLTVV.